This T cell receptor beta chain emerged from a study of cytomegalovirus exposure and HLA in healthy donors. V was clipped by 0 bases and J by 0 bases, with 10 bases between them. This CDR3 spans 16 amino acids. Germline V lookup: CDR1 SGHRS, CDR2 YFSETQ. Study-level points and caveats: Most likely, a cluster of highly shared sequence variants arose as a sequencing artifact. Productive rates of about 87% or about 30% were seen for most TCR beta V segments in an earlier analysis. In a later analysis, around 18,000 TCR beta sequences were associated with HLA alleles at 0.05 false discovery rate. Most subjects had HLA-A and HLA-B alleles reportedly predicted accurately by TCR beta sequences.

On this clone itself: Its specificity is unknown.

The PCR ran on 60 Vbeta and 13 Jbeta primers. Measured with immunoSEQ multiplex PCR; TCRdb has only the in-frame clones, and not every one. Counted here are around 280,000 clones, 80% to 90% occurring once; the ten biggest clones make up about 2%. The J gene is TRBJ2-1, the V gene TRBV5-1; D is unclear. The source is a woman aged 18 to 35 in good health and CMV-seronegative. What was sequenced was PBMCs. The CDR3: CASSLAPASSYNEQFF. The CDR3 DNA follows: TGCGCCAGCAGCTTGGCCCCAGCGAGCTCCTACAATGAGCAGTTCTTC.